What follows are 17 T cell receptor beta chains derived from one specimen sequenced in a study of identical twins. Via MiXCR, TCRdb re-called the 5' RACE reads, giving one row per CDR3 protein. The table records more than 350,000 distinct CDR3 sequences, approximately 8.7% of them present only once. Source material: naive T cells sorted from blood. The source of these receptors is a woman between 45 and 65 years old in good health.

The sample holds a few counts of this clonotype. The chain links TRBV5-1 to TRBJ2-1; 8 bases fit TRBD2. CDR3 length: 16 amino acids. After removal of 0 bases from V and 7 bases from J, the junction contained 9 bases not matched to a gene. Germline-derived CDR1 and CDR2 are SGHRS and YFSETQ. The CDR3 nucleotides read TGCGCCAGCAGCTTGGGGCCAGCGGGAGTGGGTAATGAGCAGTTCTTC. Its protein product is CASSLGPAGVGNEQFF.

This clonotype was detected only a few times. V gene TRBV11-1 combines with J gene TRBJ2-2; unclear D gene. The germline gives CDR1 SGHAT, CDR2 FQDESV (reference sequence). V lost 10 bases and J 7 bases, leaving 13 bases between the germline ends. The CDR3 sequence is 12 residues long. The CDR3 DNA follows: TGTGCCACCCGGCCGGAGAGCGGGGAGCTGTTTTTT. Its protein product is CATRPESGELFF.

This chain joins TRBV4-1 and TRBJ2-1; 8 bases are shared with TRBD2. Germline CDR1 and CDR2: MGHRA and YSYEKL. This CDR3 has 16 amino acids. V was clipped by 1 base and J by 4 bases; unmatched bases: 6. CDR3 sequence reads: CASSQGIAGTYNEQFF. The CDR3 bases are TGCGCCAGCAGCCAAGGGATAGCGGGAACGTACAATGAGCAGTTCTTC.

This clonotype was counted at least ten times. The chain joins TRBV7-3 to TRBJ1-6; 8 bases line up with TRBD1. V dropped 2 bases and J dropped 9; count of bases not matched to a gene: 3. CDR3 length equals 14 residues. The germline CDR1 and CDR2 sequences are SGHTA and FQGTGA. The DNA for the CDR3 is TGTGCCAGCAGCTTAGACAGGGGCGGTTCACCCCTCCACTTT. Encoded protein: CASSLDRGGSPLHF.

This clonotype was recorded a few times. This chain connects TRBV7-9 to TRBJ2-1; 11 bases agree with TRBD2. Germline loops: CDR1 SEHNR, CDR2 FQNEAQ (reference sequence). The ends lost 1 base at V and 1 base at J; junction bases unmatched: 6. This CDR3 has 18 residues. The CDR3 protein is CASSLGAGLADSYNEQFF. CDR3 in DNA: TGTGCCAGCAGCTTAGGAGCGGGACTAGCGGATTCCTACAATGAGCAGTTCTTC.

Many counts were recorded for this clonotype. This chain uses TRBV4-1 with TRBJ2-7; unclear D gene. Germline assignment: CDR1 MGHRA and CDR2 YSYEKL. The germline V and J ends were trimmed by 0 bases and 4 bases, with 13 bases remaining between them. The CDR3 totals 15 residues. The CDR3 nucleotides read TGCGCCAGCAGCCAAGAGGCTTCACTCTATTACGAGCAGTACTTC. Protein product: CASSQEASLYYEQYF.

In this sample, this clonotype turned up many times. The chain has TRBV13 and TRBJ2-1, with 8 bases aligning to TRBD2. V lost 5 bases and J lost 12; bases outside the gene matches: 15. CDR3 length: 15 residues. Germline assignment: CDR1 PRHDT and CDR2 FYEKMQ (reference sequence). The CDR3 region is CASSPTGSGDKLQFF. The CDR3 nucleotides are TGTGCCAGCAGCCCTACAGGTAGCGGGGATAAGTTGCAGTTCTTC.

This sequence joins TRBV4-1 and TRBJ2-1; D might be TRBD2 (6 bases). Germline V lookup: CDR1 MGHRA, CDR2 YSYEKL. V was trimmed by 7 bases and J by 6 bases, leaving 10 bases between them. The CDR3 is 12 amino acids. The DNA of the CDR3 is TGCGCCAGCACGGCCGGGGGCAATGAGCAGTTCTTC. It codes for CASTAGGNEQFF.

This clonotype came up a few times. This rearrangement joins TRBV5-1 to TRBJ2-7; TRBD2 is a possible D gene (6 bases). The CDR3 has 14 amino acids. V was pared by 2 bases and J by 5 bases, with 14 bases between. Germline assignment: CDR1 SGHRS and CDR2 YFSETQ. Here the CDR3 reads CASSFGTVGDEQYV. In DNA form, the CDR3 reads TGCGCCAGCAGCTTCGGGACTGTGGGGGACGAGCAGTACGTC.

The V call is TRBV3-1, the J call TRBJ1-5, with a tentative D call TRBD1 (6 bases). Germline CDR1 and CDR2: LGHDT and YNNKEL (reference sequence). The CDR3 covers 15 residues. The ends were cut back, 0 bases at V and 4 bases at J, with 10 bases in the middle. The CDR3 sequence: CASSQDTGINQPQHF. The CDR3, as DNA: TGTGCCAGCAGCCAAGATACAGGGATTAATCAGCCCCAGCATTTT.

Ten or more counts support this clonotype. V usage is TRBV24-1 and J usage is TRBJ2-6; D is ambiguous. Between the trimmed V and J ends, which lost 5 bases and 0 bases, there was a span of 7 bases. CDR1 KGHDR and CDR2 SFDVKD come from the germline V gene. This CDR3 spans 15 amino acids. The chain's CDR3 is CATSAPASGANVLTF. CDR3 bases: TGTGCCACCAGTGCCCCGGCCTCTGGGGCCAACGTCCTGACTTTC.

This clonotype was observed a few times. The J gene is TRBJ2-6, the V gene TRBV5-1; D may be TRBD1 (5 bases). The ends were cut back, 3 bases at V and 2 bases at J, with 18 bases in the middle. Looked up from germline, CDR1 is SGHRS and CDR2 is YFSETQ. The CDR3 sequence is 18 residues long. This CDR3 reads CASSSHVLQGTGANVLTF. CDR3 bases: TGCGCCAGCAGCTCCCACGTCCTTCAGGGAACTGGGGCCAACGTCCTGACTTTC. Drawing the rest from reference TRBV5-1 and TRBJ2-6, the complete variable domain is KAGVTQTPRYLIKTRGQQVTLSCSPISGHRSVSWYQQTPGQGLQFLFEYFSETQRNKGNFPGRFSGRQFSNSRSEMNVSTLELGDSALYLCASSSHVLQGTGANVLTFGAGSRLTVL.

V usage is TRBV4-2 and J usage is TRBJ1-1, with a tentative D call TRBD1 (5 bases). The CDR3 sequence is 14 residues long. Germline CDR1 and CDR2: LGHNA and YNFKEQ. V lost 1 base and J lost 1, with 7 bases in between. The CDR3 coding sequence is TGTGCCAGCAGCCAAGCAGGGAAGAACACTGAAGCTTTCTTT. This encodes CASSQAGKNTEAFF.

This clonotype was observed a handful of times. The CDR3 sequence: CASSLEYHEQFF. The CDR3 nucleotides are TGTGCCAGCAGCTTAGAGTATCATGAGCAGTTCTTC. The gene calls are TRBV11-2 and TRBJ2-1, with D unclear. The CDR3 runs to 12 residues. Germline V gene data show CDR1 as SGHAT and CDR2 as FQNNGV. Deletions cut 0 bases from V and 8 bases from J, with 5 bases between.

This clonotype was observed at least ten times. The chain combines TRBV18 with TRBJ2-3, with a weak D call TRBD1 (6 bases). Germline values: CDR1 KGHSH, CDR2 LQKENI. The CDR3 is made up of 15 amino acids. V lost 3 bases and J lost 4, with 14 bases in between. CDR3 in amino acids: CASSPRGPSADTQYF. CDR3 nucleotide sequence: TGTGCCAGCTCACCCAGGGGACCCTCGGCAGATACGCAGTATTTT.

This clonotype has more than one count but fewer than ten. The V call is TRBV2, the J call TRBJ1-2, with D uncertain. The CDR3 is 13 amino acids. Germline-derived CDR1 and CDR2 are SNHLY and FYNNEI. Trimming stripped 8 bases from V and 6 bases from J, with 16 bases between. The chain's CDR3 is CASDKGVRDGYTF. CDR3 in DNA: TGTGCCAGCGATAAAGGAGTGAGGGATGGCTACACCTTC.

This clonotype came up many times. J is TRBJ2-6 and V is TRBV6-1, with D perhaps matching TRBD1 (6 bases). V lost 6 bases to trimming and J lost 4 bases, with 13 bases between them. Germline V gives CDR1 MNHNS, CDR2 SASEGT. The CDR3 contains 15 residues. For the CDR3, the DNA is TGTGCCAGCAGCCCTACAGGGACCGGGGCCAACGTCCTGACTTTC. Amino acids: CASSPTGTGANVLTF.